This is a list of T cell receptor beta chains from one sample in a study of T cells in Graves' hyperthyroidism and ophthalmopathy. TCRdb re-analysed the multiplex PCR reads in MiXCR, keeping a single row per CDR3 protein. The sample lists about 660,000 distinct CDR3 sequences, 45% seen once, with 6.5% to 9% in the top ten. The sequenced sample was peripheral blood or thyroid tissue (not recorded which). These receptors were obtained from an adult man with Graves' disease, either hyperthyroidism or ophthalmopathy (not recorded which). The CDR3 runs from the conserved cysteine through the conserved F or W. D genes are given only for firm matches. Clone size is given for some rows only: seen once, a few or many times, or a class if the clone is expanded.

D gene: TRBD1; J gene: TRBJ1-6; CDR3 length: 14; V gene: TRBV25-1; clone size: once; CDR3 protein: CASPGTGLNSPLHF; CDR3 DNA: TGTGCCAGCCCGGGGACAGGATTAAATTCACCCCTCCACTTT
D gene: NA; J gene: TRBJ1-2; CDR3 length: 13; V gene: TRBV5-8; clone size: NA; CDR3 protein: CASSLRGLYGYTF; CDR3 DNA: TGTGCCAGCAGCTTACGGGGGCTCTATGGCTACACCTTC
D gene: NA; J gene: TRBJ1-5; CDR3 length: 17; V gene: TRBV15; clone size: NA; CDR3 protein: CATSRHTVGNRAIAQHF; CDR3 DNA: TGTGCCACCAGCAGACACACGGTGGGGAACAGGGCTATAGCCCAGCATTTT
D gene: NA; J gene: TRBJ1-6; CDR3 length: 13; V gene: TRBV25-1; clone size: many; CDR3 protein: CASRQGSNSPLHF; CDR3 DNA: TGTGCCAGCAGACAGGGTTCGAATTCACCCCTCCACTTT
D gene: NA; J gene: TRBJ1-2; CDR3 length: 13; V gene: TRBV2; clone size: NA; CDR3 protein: CASLEAGPSGYTF; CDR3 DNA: TGTGCCAGCTTAGAGGCAGGGCCGAGCGGCTACACCTTC
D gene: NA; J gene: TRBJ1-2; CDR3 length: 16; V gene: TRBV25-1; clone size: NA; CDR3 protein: CASSYRLFGANYGYTF; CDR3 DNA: TGTGCCAGCAGCTATAGATTATTTGGAGCTAACTATGGCTACACCTTC
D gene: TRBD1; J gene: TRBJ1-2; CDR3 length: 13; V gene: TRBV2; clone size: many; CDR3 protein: CASSERDRGSYTF; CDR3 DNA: TGTGCCAGCAGTGAACGGGACAGGGGTAGCTACACCTTC
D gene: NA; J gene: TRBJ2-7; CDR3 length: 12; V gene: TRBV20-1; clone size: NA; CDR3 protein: CSARARGNEQYF; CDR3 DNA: TGCAGTGCACGGGCCAGGGGCAACGAGCAGTACTTC
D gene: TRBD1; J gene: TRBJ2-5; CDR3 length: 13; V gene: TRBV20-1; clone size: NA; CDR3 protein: CSARYRGQETQYF; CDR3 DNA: TGCAGTGCTAGATACAGGGGTCAAGAGACCCAGTACTTC
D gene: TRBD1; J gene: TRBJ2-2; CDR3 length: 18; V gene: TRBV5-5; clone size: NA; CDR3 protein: CASSLEFRGRVGTGELFF; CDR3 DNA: TGTGCCAGCAGCTTGGAATTCAGGGGGCGAGTTGGCACCGGGGAGCTGTTTTTT
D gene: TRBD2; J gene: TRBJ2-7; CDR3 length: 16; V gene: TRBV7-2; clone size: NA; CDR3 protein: CASSLGLAGGFYEQYF; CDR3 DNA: TGTGCCAGCAGCTTGGGACTAGCGGGAGGATTTTACGAGCAGTACTTC
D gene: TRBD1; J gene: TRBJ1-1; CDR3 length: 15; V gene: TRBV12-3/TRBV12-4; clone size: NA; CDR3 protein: CATSIKGAGNTEAFF; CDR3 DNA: TGTGCCACCTCGATAAAGGGGGCTGGGAACACTGAAGCTTTCTTT
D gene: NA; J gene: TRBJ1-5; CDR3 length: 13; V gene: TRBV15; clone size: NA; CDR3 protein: CATSREEEGRQHF; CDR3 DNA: TGTGCCACCAGCAGAGAGGAGGAAGGGAGGCAGCATTTT